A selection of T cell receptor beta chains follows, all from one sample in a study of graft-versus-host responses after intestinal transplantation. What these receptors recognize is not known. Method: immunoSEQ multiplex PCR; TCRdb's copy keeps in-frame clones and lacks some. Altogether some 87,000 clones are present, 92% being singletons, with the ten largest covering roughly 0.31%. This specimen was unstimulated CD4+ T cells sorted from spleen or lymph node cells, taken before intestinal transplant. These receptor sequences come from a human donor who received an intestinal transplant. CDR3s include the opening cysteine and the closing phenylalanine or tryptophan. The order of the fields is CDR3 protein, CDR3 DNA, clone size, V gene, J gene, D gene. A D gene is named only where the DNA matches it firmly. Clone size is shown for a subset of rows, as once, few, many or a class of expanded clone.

CSVRDSQGYTF,TGCAGCGTCCGGGACTCGCAGGGCTACACCTTC,-,TRBV29-1,TRBJ1-2,-
CASSFFAGPPYEQYF,TGTGCCAGCAGTTTCTTCGCGGGGCCTCCCTACGAGCAGTACTTC,-,TRBV27,TRBJ2-7,-
CASRKDAGNTEAFF,TGTGCCAGCAGGAAGGACGCAGGGAACACTGAAGCTTTCTTT,-,TRBV2,TRBJ1-1,-
CASSPGLGPGQGAPYEQYF,TGTGCCAGCTCACCAGGATTAGGTCCGGGACAGGGGGCACCCTACGAGCAGTACTTC,-,TRBV18,TRBJ2-7,TRBD1
CASSWDRGSLNTEAFF,TGTGCCAGCAGCTGGGACAGGGGATCCCTGAACACTGAAGCTTTCTTT,-,TRBV5-8,TRBJ1-1,TRBD1
CSVAKRTGPTGELFF,TGCAGCGTTGCCAAGAGGACAGGCCCCACCGGGGAGCTGTTTTTT,-,TRBV29-1,TRBJ2-2,TRBD1
CASRKRTGGDEQYF,TGTGCCAGCAGGAAACGGACAGGGGGCGACGAGCAGTACTTC,-,TRBV6-4,TRBJ2-7,TRBD1
CASSSPPGQGAKYEQYF,TGTGCCAGCAGCTCTCCCCCGGGACAGGGGGCGAAGTACGAGCAGTACTTC,-,TRBV7-2,TRBJ2-7,TRBD1
CAWSPNRNQPQHF,TGTGCCTGGAGCCCCAATCGCAATCAGCCCCAGCATTTT,-,TRBV30,TRBJ1-5,-
CASSLAFLAGNEQFF,TGTGCCAGCAGCTTAGCGTTTCTAGCTGGCAATGAGCAGTTCTTC,once,TRBV7-9,TRBJ2-1,-
CASSLLGFKDQPQHF,TGTGCCAGCAGTTTACTAGGTTTTAAGGATCAGCCCCAGCATTTT,-,TRBV27,TRBJ1-5,-
CASKAPGTNYEQYF,TGTGCCAGCAAGGCACCAGGGACTAACTACGAGCAGTACTTC,-,TRBV6-5,TRBJ2-7,TRBD2
CASSDKPGGSGANVLTF,TGTGCCAGCAGTGACAAACCAGGGGGTTCTGGGGCCAACGTCCTGACTTTC,-,TRBV6-1,TRBJ2-6,TRBD1
CASSTLTGAEEPLHF,TGTGCCAGTAGTACCCTGACAGGGGCGGAAGAGCCCCTCCACTTT,-,TRBV19,TRBJ1-6,TRBD1
CASSRAGDSNQPQHF,TGTGCCAGCTCACGCGCGGGGGATAGCAATCAGCCCCAGCATTTT,-,TRBV18,TRBJ1-5,-
CASSPRQGGSYEQYF,TGCGCCAGCAGCCCTAGACAGGGAGGGAGCTACGAGCAGTACTTC,-,TRBV4-1,TRBJ2-7,-
CASRAGLAGRYEQYF,TGCGCCAGCAGAGCCGGACTAGCGGGACGGTACGAGCAGTACTTC,-,TRBV10-2,TRBJ2-7,TRBD2
CASSPPGTASYEQYF,TGTGCCAGCTCACCACCGGGGACAGCCTCCTACGAGCAGTACTTC,-,TRBV18,TRBJ2-7,TRBD1
CASSGLAGYEQYF,TGTGCCAGCAGTGGACTAGCGGGATACGAGCAGTACTTC,-,TRBV6-1,TRBJ2-7,TRBD2
CASSLLSGGQGLRGYTF,TGTGCCAGCAGTTTATTGTCGGGTGGACAGGGGCTAAGGGGCTACACCTTC,once,TRBV27,TRBJ1-2,TRBD1
CASSESGSQETQYF,TGCGCCAGCAGTGAGTCCGGGTCACAAGAGACCCAGTACTTC,-,TRBV10-1,TRBJ2-5,-
CASMAGGPVGELFF,TGTGCCAGCATGGCGGGAGGGCCGGTCGGGGAGCTGTTTTTT,-,TRBV7-2,TRBJ2-2,TRBD2
CASSTHPGGRGTDTQYF,TGTGCCAGCAGCACCCATCCCGGGGGCCGGGGCACAGATACGCAGTATTTT,-,TRBV9,TRBJ2-3,-
CASSQESIGGKETQYF,TGTGCCAGCAGCCAAGAGTCGATCGGGGGCAAAGAGACCCAGTACTTC,-,TRBV4-2,TRBJ2-5,-
CASSYNPTWLEQYF,TGTGCCAGCAGTTATAATCCGACTTGGCTCGAGCAGTACTTC,-,TRBV6-6,TRBJ2-7,-
CASIPRTSAFYEQYF,TGTGCCAGCATCCCCCGGACTAGCGCTTTCTACGAGCAGTACTTC,once,TRBV7-2,TRBJ2-7,TRBD2
CASSPRTSGGVHEQYF,TGTGCCAGCTCACCTCGGACTAGCGGGGGGGTTCACGAGCAGTACTTC,-,TRBV18,TRBJ2-7,TRBD2
CASSLLIRAGAYEQYF,TGTGCCAGCAGCTTGCTTATTAGAGCCGGCGCCTACGAGCAGTACTTC,-,TRBV5-5,TRBJ2-7,-
CASSIPPRGLAGWHEQFF,TGTGCCAGTAGTATCCCGCCACGTGGACTAGCGGGGTGGCATGAGCAGTTCTTC,-,TRBV19,TRBJ2-1,TRBD2
CASSHPPLDEQYF,TGCGCCAGCAGCCACCCCCCTTTGGACGAGCAGTACTTC,-,TRBV10-1,TRBJ2-7,-
CASSPQAANTGELFF,TGCGCCAGCAGCCCCCAGGCCGCGAACACCGGGGAGCTGTTTTTT,-,TRBV5-1,TRBJ2-2,-
CASGHRDGTEAFF,TGCGCCAGCGGCCACAGGGATGGCACTGAAGCTTTCTTT,-,TRBV23-1,TRBJ1-1,-
CSVFWGTNEKLFF,TGCAGCGTTTTTTGGGGTACTAATGAAAAACTGTTTTTT,-,TRBV29-1,TRBJ1-4,-